The clone carrying this T cell receptor (beta chain) turned up a few times. The CDR3 carries no conserved terminal phenylalanine or tryptophan, so it likely arises from a read error. The limits of the CDR3 on the DNA are not certain, so only TCRdb's listed CDR3 is given. This specimen comes from a study of beta chain features in type 1 diabetes. As every portion of the isolated RNA was reverse transcribed, the sequencing read expressed TCRB transcripts. The data were produced by immunoSEQ multiplex PCR, yet TCRdb's version contains in-frame clones alone and is incomplete. Of 300,000 to 350,000 clones listed, 6.5% to 10% are singletons. The material sequenced was central memory CD4+ T cells from blood. The receptor was derived from a woman between 18 and 29 years old in good health.

CDR3 loop: CASSSATRRPTLV. The chain is built from TRBV9 and TRBJ1-1. The length of the CDR3 is 13 amino acids, counting both ends. The germline V gene encodes CDR1 SGDLS and CDR2 YYNGEE.